Given below is one T cell receptor (beta chain) in context. Its matching antigen is unknown. The sample comes from a study of OX40 agonist ivuxolimab in advanced cancers. Study observations and caveats: Compared with others, partial responders at 0.1-3.0 mg/kg displayed clonal expansion among the lowest.

The germline V gene has CDR1 SGHTS and CDR2 YDEGEE. The CDR3 is 15 residues long. The V and J ends lost 1 base and 6 bases respectively, with 14 bases between them. The protocol was immunoSEQ multiplex PCR, while the TCRdb copy is restricted to in-frame clones and leaves out a portion. The sample includes more than 45,000 clones, 85% to 95% of them seen just once. This sequence was found in an adult with an advanced solid tumor such as melanoma, head and neck, liver or kidney cancer. This specimen consisted of CD4+ or CD8+ T cells sorted from blood, obtained in a trial of the OX40 agonist ivuxolimab. The genes are TRBV5-8 and TRBJ1-5, with D possibly TRBD1 on 6 matching bases. CDR3 sequence: CASSLLEGGSQPQHF. CDR3 sequence (DNA): TGTGCCAGCAGCTTGTTGGAGGGGGGTAGTCAGCCCCAGCATTTT.